This T cell receptor (beta chain) was sequenced during a study of T-cell reconstitution after alpha-beta-depleted transplantation in children. Findings of the study overall: At day 60, the high TCRbeta diversity found in some patients originated from recipient T cells and thymic progenitors that had survived. At one year after transplant, newly produced T cells mostly accounted for T-cell counts and diversity. Reported findings indicate that, about two months after transplant, alpha-beta T cells came from several hundred expanded clones, which were derived from non-depleted graft cells.

Unique molecular identifiers were incorporated into the prepared TCRbeta library. TCRdb reprocessed the PCR reads via MiXCR and lists one record per CDR3 protein. The sample lists about 150,000 distinct CDR3 sequences, around 9% occurring once. Deletions cut 5 bases from V and 6 bases from J, with 8 bases between. Germline V gives CDR1 ENHRY, CDR2 SYGVKD. This CDR3 contains 12 residues. The sample holds many counts of this clonotype. The antigen remains unidentified. The chain couples TRBV10-3 to TRBJ2-1, with unresolved D. The source material was PBMCs, mostly from graft donor cells, sampled 180 days after TCRalphabeta/CD19-depleted stem cell transplant. The receptor was derived from a female patient aged 2-10 years who had a stem cell transplant for congenital amegakaryocytic thrombocytopenia, so the T cells may come from the graft donor. The CDR3 nucleotides are TGTGCCATCAGTACGGATGGCAATGAGCAGTTCTTC. It codes for CAISTDGNEQFF.